This TCR beta chain comes out of a study of shared clonotypes between healthy human individuals. Study overall: Donors were two women and a few men aged 18 to 49. Per donor, three plates held CD4 naive cells, three held CD4 memory, two held CD8 naive and one held CD8 memory.

This CDR3 contains 17 residues. V was cut by 0 bases and J by 0 bases, with 14 bases left in between. In germline, CDR1 is SGHRS, CDR2 YFSETQ. TCRdb's copy holds only in-frame clones and misses some; the assay was immunoSEQ multiplex PCR. In the table there are about 2.4 million clones, more than 85% of which are singletons. This receptor was taken from a man younger than 30 in good health. Some clones in this sample may be carry-over from other donors' samples. J is TRBJ2-3 and V is TRBV5-1; tentatively, D is TRBD2 (6 bases). The source material was naive CD4+ T cells from PBMCs. Subset defined: CD45RA+ positively selected. The CDR3 sequence: CASSLGTSSTSTDTQYF. As DNA, the CDR3 is TGCGCCAGCAGCTTGGGTACTAGCTCAACTAGCACAGATACGCAGTATTTT.